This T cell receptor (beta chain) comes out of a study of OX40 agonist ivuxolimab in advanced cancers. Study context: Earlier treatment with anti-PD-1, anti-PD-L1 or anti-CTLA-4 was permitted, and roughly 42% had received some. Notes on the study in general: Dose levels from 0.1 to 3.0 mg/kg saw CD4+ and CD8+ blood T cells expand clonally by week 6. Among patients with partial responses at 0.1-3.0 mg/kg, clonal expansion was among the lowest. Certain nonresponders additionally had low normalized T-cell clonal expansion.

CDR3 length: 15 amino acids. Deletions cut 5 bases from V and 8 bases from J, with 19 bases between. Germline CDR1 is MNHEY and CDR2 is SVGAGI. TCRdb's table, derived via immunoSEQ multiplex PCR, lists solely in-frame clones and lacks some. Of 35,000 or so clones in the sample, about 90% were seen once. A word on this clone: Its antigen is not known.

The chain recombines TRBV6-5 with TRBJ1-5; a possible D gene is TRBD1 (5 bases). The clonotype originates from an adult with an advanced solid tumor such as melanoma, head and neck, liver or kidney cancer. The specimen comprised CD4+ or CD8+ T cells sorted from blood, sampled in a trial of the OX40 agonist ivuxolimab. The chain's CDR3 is CASSPTGRGLEPQHF. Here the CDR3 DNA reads TGTGCCAGCAGTCCCACAGGACGGGGGTTGGAGCCCCAGCATTTT.